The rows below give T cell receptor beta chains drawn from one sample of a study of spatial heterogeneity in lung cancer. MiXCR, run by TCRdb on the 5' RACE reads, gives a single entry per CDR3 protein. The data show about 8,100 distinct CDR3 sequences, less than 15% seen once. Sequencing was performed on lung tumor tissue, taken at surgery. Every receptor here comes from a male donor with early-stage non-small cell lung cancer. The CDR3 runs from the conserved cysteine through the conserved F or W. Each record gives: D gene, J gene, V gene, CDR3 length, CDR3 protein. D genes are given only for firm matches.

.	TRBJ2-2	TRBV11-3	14	CASSLGPITGELFF
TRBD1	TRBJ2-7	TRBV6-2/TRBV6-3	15	CASSYPAGQGYEQYF
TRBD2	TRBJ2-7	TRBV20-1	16	CSARDLSAGVRYEQYF
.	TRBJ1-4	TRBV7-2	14	CASSFAGAGEKLFF
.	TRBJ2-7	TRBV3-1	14	CASSQVPWNYEQYF
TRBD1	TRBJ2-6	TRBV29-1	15	CSVQTGGGGANVLTF
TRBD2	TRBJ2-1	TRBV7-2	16	CASSFAGTSGNNEQFF
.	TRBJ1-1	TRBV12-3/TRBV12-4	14	CASSSLGGGTEAFF
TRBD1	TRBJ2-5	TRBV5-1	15	CASSVGTGDGETQYF
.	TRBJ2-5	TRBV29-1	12	CSVADGEQTQYF
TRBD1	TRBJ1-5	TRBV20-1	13	CSALTGDGQPQHF
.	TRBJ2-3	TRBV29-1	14	CSVPHHDRADTQYF
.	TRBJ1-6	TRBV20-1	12	CSATNTGSPLHF
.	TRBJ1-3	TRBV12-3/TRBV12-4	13	CASNPELGNTIYF
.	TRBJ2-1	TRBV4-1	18	CASSQGRSRLAIYNEQFF
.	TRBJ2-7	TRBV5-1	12	CASSPTGGEQYF
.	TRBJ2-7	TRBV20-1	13	CSARVGTVGEQYF
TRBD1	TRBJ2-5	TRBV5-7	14	CASSLGTGEETQYF
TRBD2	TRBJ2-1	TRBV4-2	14	CASSTRAGESEQFF
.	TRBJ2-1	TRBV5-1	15	CASSLASSSYNEQFF
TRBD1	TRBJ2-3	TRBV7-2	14	CASRRDRGADTQYF
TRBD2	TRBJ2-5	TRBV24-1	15	CATRFGSGRAQTQYF
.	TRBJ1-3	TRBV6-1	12	CASSGYGNTIYF
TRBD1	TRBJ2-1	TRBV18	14	CASSQGQGDNEQFF
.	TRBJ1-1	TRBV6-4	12	CAIRGRDTEAFF
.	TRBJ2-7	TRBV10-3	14	CAISPLTATYEQYF
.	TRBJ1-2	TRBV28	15	CASSSPGQADYGYTF
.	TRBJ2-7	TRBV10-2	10	CASSDYEQYF
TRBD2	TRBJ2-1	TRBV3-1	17	CASSQVSSGYSYNEQFF
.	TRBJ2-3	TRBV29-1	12	CSVERVADTQYF
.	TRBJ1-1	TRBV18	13	CASSPSRETEAFF
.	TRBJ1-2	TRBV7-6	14	CASSLDQGDSGYTF
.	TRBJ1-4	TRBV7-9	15	CASSTGTHRGEKLFF
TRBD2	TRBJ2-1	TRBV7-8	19	CASSLVYTSGSGSYNEQFF
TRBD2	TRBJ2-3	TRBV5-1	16	CASSLDTAGAGDTQYF
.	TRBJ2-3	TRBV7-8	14	CASSYLASTDTQYF
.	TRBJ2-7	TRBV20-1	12	CSAPGATYEQYF
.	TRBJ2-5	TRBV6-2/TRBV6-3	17	CASSYSGTWGVQETQYF
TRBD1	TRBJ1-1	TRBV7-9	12	CASGQDGGHAFF
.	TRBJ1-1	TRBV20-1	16	CSARVRNTGATSEAFF
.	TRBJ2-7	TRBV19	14	CASSGRATSYEQYF
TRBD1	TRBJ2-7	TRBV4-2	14	CASSQLTGGYEQYF
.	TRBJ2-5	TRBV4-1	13	CASSQERGETQYF
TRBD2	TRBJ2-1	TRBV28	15	CASRTGAGFYNEQFF
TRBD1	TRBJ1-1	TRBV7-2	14	CASSISQGAGEAFF
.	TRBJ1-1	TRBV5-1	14	CASTPLRGGTEAFF
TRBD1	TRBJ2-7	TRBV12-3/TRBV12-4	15	CASSLKGQGPYEQYF
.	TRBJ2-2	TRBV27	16	CASTSALIRNTGELFF
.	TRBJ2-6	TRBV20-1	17	CSARAHETPSGANVLTF
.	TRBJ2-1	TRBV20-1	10	CSAREGGQFF
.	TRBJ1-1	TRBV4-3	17	CASSQDSRGPGNTEAFF
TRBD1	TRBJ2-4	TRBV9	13	CASSSGQGDIQYF
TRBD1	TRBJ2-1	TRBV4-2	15	CASSQEGQGANEQFF
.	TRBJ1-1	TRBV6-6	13	CASSPGKNTEAFF
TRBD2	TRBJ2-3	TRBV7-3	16	CASSEGLNPHRDTQYF
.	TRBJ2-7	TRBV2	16	CASSAERLDRNSEQYF
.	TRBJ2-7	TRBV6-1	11	CATRDSYEQYF
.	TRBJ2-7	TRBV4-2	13	CASSRTSYYEQYF
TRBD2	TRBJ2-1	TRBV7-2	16	CASSLQTSGGGNEQFF
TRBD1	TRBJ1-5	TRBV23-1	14	CASSPDRGFQPQHF